This record concerns one T cell receptor (beta chain) sequence. This entry is derived from a study of blood T cell repertoires in COVID-19. For the study at large: T cells, B-cell-depleted T cells, or PBMCs provided the cDNA or gDNA that served as material.

Assay: immunoSEQ multiplex PCR; the TCRdb copy retains only in-frame clones and omits some. The sample lists around 250,000 clones, 85% to 90% seen once, with 6% to 9% in the top ten. CDR3 length: 16 amino acids. The ends were cut back, 4 bases at V and 5 bases at J, with 21 bases in the middle. Germline lookup yields CDR1 MNHNS and CDR2 SASEGT. This sequence joins TRBV6-1 and TRBJ2-7; a possible D gene is TRBD2 (5 bases). This sequence originates from a woman in her 70s with active or convalescent COVID-19. Input material: peripheral blood. CDR3 sequence reads: CASSVAGHTTLNEQYF. The DNA for the CDR3 is TGTGCCAGCAGTGTGGCGGGCCACACTACCTTGAACGAGCAGTACTTC.